The source of this T cell receptor beta chain is a study of T cell changes during pregnancy in multiple sclerosis. The CDR3 runs to 15 residues. Germline CDR1 reads MNHEY; CDR2 reads SVGAGI. The V gene lost 6 bases and the J gene lost 0 bases, with 14 bases spanning the gap. Measured with immunoSEQ multiplex PCR; TCRdb has only the in-frame clones, and not every one. The sample records more than 55,000 clones, roughly 91% being singletons. The V gene is TRBV6-5, the J gene TRBJ1-2; a possible D gene is TRBD1 (5 bases). The TCR originated in a female donor in good health, enrolled as a control in a pregnancy study. This specimen consisted of peripheral blood, obtained in the third trimester of pregnancy. The CDR3 sequence is CASSPTSGANYGYTF. The CDR3 DNA reads TGTGCCAGCAGCCCCACTTCGGGGGCTAACTATGGCTACACCTTC.